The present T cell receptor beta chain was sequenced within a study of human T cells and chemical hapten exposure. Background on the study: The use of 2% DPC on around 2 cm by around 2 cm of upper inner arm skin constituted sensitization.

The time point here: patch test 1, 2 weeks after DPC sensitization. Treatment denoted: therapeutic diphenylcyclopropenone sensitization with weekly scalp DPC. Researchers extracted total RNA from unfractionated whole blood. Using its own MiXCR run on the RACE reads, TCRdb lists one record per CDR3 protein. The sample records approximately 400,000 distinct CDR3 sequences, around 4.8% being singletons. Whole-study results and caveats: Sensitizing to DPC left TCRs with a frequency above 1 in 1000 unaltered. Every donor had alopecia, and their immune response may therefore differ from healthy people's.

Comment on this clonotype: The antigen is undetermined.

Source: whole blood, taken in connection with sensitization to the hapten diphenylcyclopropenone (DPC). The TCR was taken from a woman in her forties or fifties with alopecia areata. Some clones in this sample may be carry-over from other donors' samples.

The CDR3 is CASNPSMALNTEAFF. DNA for the CDR3: TGTGCCAGCAACCCCTCCATGGCCCTGAACACTGAAGCTTTCTTT. The chain uses TRBV28 and TRBJ1-1; no firm D call. The CDR3 covers 15 residues. CDR1 and CDR2 from the germline V gene are MDHEN and SYDVKM. V was clipped by 7 bases and J by 0 bases, with 15 bases between them.